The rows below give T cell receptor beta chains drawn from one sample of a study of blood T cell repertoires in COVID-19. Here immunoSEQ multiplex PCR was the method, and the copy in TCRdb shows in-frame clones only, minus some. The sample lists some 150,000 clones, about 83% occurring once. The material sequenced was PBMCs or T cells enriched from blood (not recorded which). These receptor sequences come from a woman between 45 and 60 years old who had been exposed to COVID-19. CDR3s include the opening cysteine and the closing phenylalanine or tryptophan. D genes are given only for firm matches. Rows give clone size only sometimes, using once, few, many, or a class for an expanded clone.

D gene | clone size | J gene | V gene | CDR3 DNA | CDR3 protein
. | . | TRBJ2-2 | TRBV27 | TGTGCCAGCAGTTTATCCTTCGCCGGGGAGCTGTTTTTT | CASSLSFAGELFF
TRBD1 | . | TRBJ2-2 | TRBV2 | TGTGCCAGCAGCGTGGGACAGGCCGGGGAGCTGTTTTTT | CASSVGQAGELFF
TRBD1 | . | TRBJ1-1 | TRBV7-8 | TGTGCCAGCAGGCCCGGACAGGGCACTGAAGCTTTCTTT | CASRPGQGTEAFF
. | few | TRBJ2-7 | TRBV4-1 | TGCGCCAGCAGCCAAGAAGGCAACAGCATCTCCTACGAGCAGTACTTC | CASSQEGNSISYEQYF
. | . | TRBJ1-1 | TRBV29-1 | TGCAGCGGAAACAGGGAGAACACTGAAGCTTTCTTT | CSGNRENTEAFF
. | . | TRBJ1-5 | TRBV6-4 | TGTGCCACCGCGGCCGATGCCACACAGCCCCAGCATTTT | CATAADATQPQHF
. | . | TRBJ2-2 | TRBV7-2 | TGTGCCAGCAGCTCCCAGTGGGGCCCGGCCGGGGAGCTGTTTTTT | CASSSQWGPAGELFF
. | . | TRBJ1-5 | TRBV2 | TGTGCCAGCAAGGACAGCTATAGCAATCAGCCCCAGCATTTT | CASKDSYSNQPQHF
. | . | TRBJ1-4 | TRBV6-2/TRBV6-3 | TGTGCCAGCAGTTTAACCAGGAATGAAAAACTGTTTTTT | CASSLTRNEKLFF
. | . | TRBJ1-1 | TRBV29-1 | TGCAGCACGTGGGGCAGAGGGAACACTGAAGCTTTCTTT | CSTWGRGNTEAFF
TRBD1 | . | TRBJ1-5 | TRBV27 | TGTGCCAGCAGTGGGGGACAGCAAGGTCAGCCCCAGCATTTT | CASSGGQQGQPQHF
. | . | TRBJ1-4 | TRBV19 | TGTGCCAGTACTTTCCTGTCAGGAAAACTGTTTTTT | CASTFLSGKLFF
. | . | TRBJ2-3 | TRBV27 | TGTGCCAGCAGTCCGGGGACCGGGCGGGGAGATACGCAGTATTTT | CASSPGTGRGDTQYF
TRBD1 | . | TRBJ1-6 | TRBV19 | TGTGCCAGTAGCCCGGACAGGGTGACACCCCTCCACTTT | CASSPDRVTPLHF
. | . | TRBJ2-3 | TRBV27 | TGTGCCAGCACAGGGGCCCCAGATACGCAGTATTTT | CASTGAPDTQYF
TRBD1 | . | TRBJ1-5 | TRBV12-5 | TGTGCTAGTGGTTGGGGGACAGGGTTCAATCAGCCCCAGCATTTT | CASGWGTGFNQPQHF
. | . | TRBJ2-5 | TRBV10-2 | TGCGCCAGCAGTGCCTCTAGCCTCCAAGAGACCCAGTACTTC | CASSASSLQETQYF
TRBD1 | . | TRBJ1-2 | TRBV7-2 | TGTGCCAGCAGCTTAGAAAAGGGGGCGGCCTCGGGTGGCTACACCTTC | CASSLEKGAASGGYTF
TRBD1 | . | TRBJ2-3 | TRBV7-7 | TGTGCCAGCAGCTTGGGGACAGGGCGATCAGATACGCAGTATTTT | CASSLGTGRSDTQYF
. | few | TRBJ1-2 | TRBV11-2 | TGTGCCAGCAGCTTAGAGTTCCGGACAGTCAATTATGGCTACACCTTC | CASSLEFRTVNYGYTF
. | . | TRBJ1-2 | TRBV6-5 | TGTGCCAGCAGTTATGGAGAGGGGGTGTTCGCCTATGGCTACACCTTC | CASSYGEGVFAYGYTF
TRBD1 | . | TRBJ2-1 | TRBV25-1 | TGTGCCAGCAGTCAGGGGGCCTACAATGAGCAGTTCTTC | CASSQGAYNEQFF
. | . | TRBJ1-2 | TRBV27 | TGTGCCAGCAGTTTCGGCAGGACTGATGGCTACACCTTC | CASSFGRTDGYTF
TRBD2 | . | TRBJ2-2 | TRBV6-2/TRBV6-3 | TGTGCCAGCAGTTACTCAGCGACTAGCGTTAAACCGGGGGAGCTGTTTTTT | CASSYSATSVKPGELFF
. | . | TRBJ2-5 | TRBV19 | TGTGCCAGTAGTATCGAGGGTTTTGGAGAGACCCAGTACTTC | CASSIEGFGETQYF
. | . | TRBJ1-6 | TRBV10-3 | TGTGCCATCAGTGATACGGGGAATTCACCCCTCCACTTT | CAISDTGNSPLHF
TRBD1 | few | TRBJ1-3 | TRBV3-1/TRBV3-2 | TGTGCCAGCAGCTCAGACAGGGGGAACACCATATATTTT | CASSSDRGNTIYF
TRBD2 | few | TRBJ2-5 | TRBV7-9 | TGTGCCAGCGCGGGCGGGGGGATTCGGGAGACCCAGTACTTC | CASAGGGIRETQYF
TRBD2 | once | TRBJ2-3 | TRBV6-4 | TGTGCCAGCAGCGAAAGCGGGGGGGGCACAGATACGCAGTATTTT | CASSESGGGTDTQYF
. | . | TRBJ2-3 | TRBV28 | TGTGCCAGCACCCTAGGGACAACTAGCACAGATACGCAGTATTTT | CASTLGTTSTDTQYF
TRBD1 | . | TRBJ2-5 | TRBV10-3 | TGTGCCATCAGTGGGGGACAGACCCAAGAGACCCAGTACTTC | CAISGGQTQETQYF
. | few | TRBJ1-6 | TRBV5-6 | TGTGCCAGCAGCCTAAGACAGGCAAGAACGAATTCACCCCTCCACTTT | CASSLRQARTNSPLHF
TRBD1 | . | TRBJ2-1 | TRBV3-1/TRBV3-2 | TGTGCCAGCAGTCAACCGGGACAGGGTTACAATGAGCAGTTCTTC | CASSQPGQGYNEQFF
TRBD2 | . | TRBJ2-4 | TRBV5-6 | TGTGCCAGCAGCTTACGGACTAGCGGACTAGCCAAAAACATTCAGTACTTC | CASSLRTSGLAKNIQYF
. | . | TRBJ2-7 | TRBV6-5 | TGTGCCAGCAGAGAGCTAGTGCACGAGCAGTACTTC | CASRELVHEQYF
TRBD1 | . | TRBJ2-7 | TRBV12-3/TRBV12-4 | TGTGCCAGCAGATCGGACAGGGACTACGAGCAGTACTTC | CASRSDRDYEQYF
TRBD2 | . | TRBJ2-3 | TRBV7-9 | TGTGCCAGCAGCCTAACTAGCGGGGGGTTCATAGATACGCAGTATTTT | CASSLTSGGFIDTQYF
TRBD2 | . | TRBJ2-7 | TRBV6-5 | TGTGCCAGCAGCAAGGAGGTTGGACTAGCGAGGTACTTC | CASSKEVGLARYF
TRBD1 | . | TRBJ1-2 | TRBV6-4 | TGTGCCAGCAGCTCGGGACAGGGACCTAACTATGGCTACACCTTC | CASSSGQGPNYGYTF
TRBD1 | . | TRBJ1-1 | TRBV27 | TGTGCCAGCAGTAATGCTGTAGGCAGGGGGGTCGTCACTGAAGCTTTCTTT | CASSNAVGRGVVTEAFF
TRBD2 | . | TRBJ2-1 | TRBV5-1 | TGCGCCAGCAGCTTGGCGCCGGGACTAGCGGGGGGCAATGAGCAGTTCTTC | CASSLAPGLAGGNEQFF
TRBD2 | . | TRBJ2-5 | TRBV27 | TGTGCCAGCAGCTCCCCGGGAGGGGGAAACCAAGAGACCCAGTACTTC | CASSSPGGGNQETQYF
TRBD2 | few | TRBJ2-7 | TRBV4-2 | TGTGCCAGCAGCTTCCGGACTAGCGACTCCTACGAGCAGTACTTC | CASSFRTSDSYEQYF
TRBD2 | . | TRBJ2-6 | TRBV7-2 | TGTGCCAGCAGCACCACTAGCGGGGGGGCCGGTGGGGCCAACGTCCTGACTTTC | CASSTTSGGAGGANVLTF
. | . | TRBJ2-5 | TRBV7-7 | TGTGCTAGCAGCTTATCGGGTTTCGGGGAGACCCAGTACTTC | CASSLSGFGETQYF
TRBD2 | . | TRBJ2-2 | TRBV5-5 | TGTGCCAGCAGCTTGGTGGGACTAACTACCGGGGAGCTGTTTTTT | CASSLVGLTTGELFF
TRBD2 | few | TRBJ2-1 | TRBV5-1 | TGCGCCAGCAGCCCGCTAGCGGGAGGGTCCCATGAGCAGTTCTTC | CASSPLAGGSHEQFF
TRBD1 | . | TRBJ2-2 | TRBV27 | TGTGCCAGCAGTCCTGACAGGGTACGCGGGGAGCTGTTTTTT | CASSPDRVRGELFF
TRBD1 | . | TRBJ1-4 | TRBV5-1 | TGCGCCAGCAGGCAACAGGGGGCCCTACGGGAAAAACTGTTTTTT | CASRQQGALREKLFF
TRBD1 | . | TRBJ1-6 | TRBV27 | TGTGCCAGCAGTTTGCGGCGGACAGGAAAGCCTTCACCCCTCCACTTT | CASSLRRTGKPSPLHF
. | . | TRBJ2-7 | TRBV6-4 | TGTGCCAGCAGTGACTCAGAGGTTGGTTTAACCGGGTACGAGCAGTACTTC | CASSDSEVGLTGYEQYF
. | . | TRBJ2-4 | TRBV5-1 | TGCGCCAGCATAGCCAGAGCCAAAAACATTCAGTACTTC | CASIARAKNIQYF
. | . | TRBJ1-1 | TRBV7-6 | TGTGCCAGCAGCTTAGAGGCGACTTCAAGAGGTGAAGCTTTCTTT | CASSLEATSRGEAFF
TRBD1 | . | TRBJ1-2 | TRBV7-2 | TGTGCCAGCAGCTTAGAAAGCAGGGGGCCCGGGGGTGGCTACACCTTC | CASSLESRGPGGGYTF
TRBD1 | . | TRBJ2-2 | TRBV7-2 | TGTGCCAGCAGCTTAAATGGTTTGGGACAGGGAAGGCCCGGGGAGCTGTTTTTT | CASSLNGLGQGRPGELFF
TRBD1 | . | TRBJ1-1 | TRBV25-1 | TGTGCCAGCAGCCCTGAATGGACAGGTGGAGCTTTCTTT | CASSPEWTGGAFF